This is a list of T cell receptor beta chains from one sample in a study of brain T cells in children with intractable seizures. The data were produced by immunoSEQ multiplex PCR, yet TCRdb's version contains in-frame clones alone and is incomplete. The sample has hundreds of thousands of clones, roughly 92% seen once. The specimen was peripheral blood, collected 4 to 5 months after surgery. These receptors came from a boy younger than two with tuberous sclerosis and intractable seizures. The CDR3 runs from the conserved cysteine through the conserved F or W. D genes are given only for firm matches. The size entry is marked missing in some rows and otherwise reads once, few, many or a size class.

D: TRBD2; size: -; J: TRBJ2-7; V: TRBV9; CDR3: CASSELAGGPYEQYF; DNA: TGTGCCAGCAGCGAACTAGCGGGAGGTCCCTACGAGCAGTACTTC
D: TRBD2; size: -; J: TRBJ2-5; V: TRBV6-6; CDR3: CASRHRTSGDQETQYF; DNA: TGTGCCAGCAGACACCGGACTAGCGGGGACCAAGAGACCCAGTACTTC
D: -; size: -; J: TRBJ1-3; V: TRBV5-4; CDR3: CASSLRTEGNTIYF; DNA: TGTGCCAGCAGCCTTCGGACAGAAGGAAACACCATATATTTT
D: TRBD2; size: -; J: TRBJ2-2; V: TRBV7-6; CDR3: CASTLAGGNTGELFF; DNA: TGTGCCAGCACCCTTGCGGGGGGAAACACCGGGGAGCTGTTTTTT
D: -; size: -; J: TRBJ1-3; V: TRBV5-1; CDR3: CASSHFPRDSGNTIYF; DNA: TGCGCCAGCAGCCATTTTCCCAGGGACTCTGGAAACACCATATATTTT
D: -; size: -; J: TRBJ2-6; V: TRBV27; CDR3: CASSLFAGANVLTF; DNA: TGTGCCAGCAGCCTATTCGCTGGGGCCAACGTCCTGACTTTC
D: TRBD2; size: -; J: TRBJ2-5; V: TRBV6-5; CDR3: CASSSQLAGPETQYF; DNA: TGTGCCAGCAGTTCCCAACTAGCGGGTCCCGAGACCCAGTACTTC
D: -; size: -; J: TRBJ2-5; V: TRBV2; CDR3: CASSEPRLERETQYF; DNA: TGTGCCAGCAGTGAACCCCGACTCGAGAGAGAGACCCAGTACTTC
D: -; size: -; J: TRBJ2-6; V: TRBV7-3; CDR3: CASSPNHRPSKGANVLTF; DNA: TGTGCCAGCAGCCCGAATCATCGGCCCTCAAAAGGGGCCAACGTCCTGACTTTC
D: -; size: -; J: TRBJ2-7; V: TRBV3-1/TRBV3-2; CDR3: CASSPLSGKAYEQYF; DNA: TGTGCCAGCAGCCCCCTAAGTGGGAAAGCTTACGAGCAGTACTTC
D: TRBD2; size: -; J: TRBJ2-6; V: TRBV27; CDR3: CASSLQGGLVNVLTF; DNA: TGTGCCAGCAGTTTACAGGGAGGGTTGGTCAACGTCCTGACTTTC
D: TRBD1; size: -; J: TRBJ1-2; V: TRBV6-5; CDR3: CASRRSGQTDGYTF; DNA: TGTGCCAGCAGGCGATCGGGACAGACAGATGGCTACACCTTC
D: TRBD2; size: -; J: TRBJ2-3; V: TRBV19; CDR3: CASSRRGLAGGIFTDTQYF; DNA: TGTGCCAGTAGCCGAAGGGGACTAGCGGGGGGAATTTTCACAGATACGCAGTATTTT
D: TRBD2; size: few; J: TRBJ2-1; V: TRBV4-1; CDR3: CASSQAGGPLNEQFF; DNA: TGCGCCAGCAGCCAAGCGGGAGGCCCATTAAATGAGCAGTTCTTC
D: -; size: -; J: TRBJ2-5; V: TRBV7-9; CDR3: CASSLTLHSQETQYF; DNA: TGTGCCAGCAGCTTAACTCTGCACAGTCAAGAGACCCAGTACTTC
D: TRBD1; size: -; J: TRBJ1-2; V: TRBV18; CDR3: CASSPPGLGQGSNYGYTF; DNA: TGTGCCAGCTCACCACCCGGCCTGGGACAGGGGTCTAACTATGGCTACACCTTC
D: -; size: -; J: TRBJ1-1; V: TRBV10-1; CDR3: CASSESRPGASFTEAFF; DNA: TGCGCCAGCAGTGAGTCTCGGCCGGGGGCATCTTTTACTGAAGCTTTCTTT
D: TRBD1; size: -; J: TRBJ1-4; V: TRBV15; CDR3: CATNPTGRFRGDNEKLFF; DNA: TGTGCCACCAACCCGACAGGGCGGTTTAGGGGGGATAATGAAAAACTGTTTTTT
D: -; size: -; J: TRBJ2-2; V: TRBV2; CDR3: CASRSRVAANTGELFF; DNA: TGTGCCAGCAGATCAAGGGTAGCGGCGAACACCGGGGAGCTGTTTTTT
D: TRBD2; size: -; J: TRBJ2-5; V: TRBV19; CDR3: CASSITGGDVETQYF; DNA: TGTGCCAGTAGTATAACGGGGGGGGACGTAGAGACCCAGTACTTC
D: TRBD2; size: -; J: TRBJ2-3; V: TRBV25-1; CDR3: CASSDRLAGGITDTQYF; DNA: TGTGCCAGCAGTGACCGACTAGCGGGGGGGATCACAGATACGCAGTATTTT
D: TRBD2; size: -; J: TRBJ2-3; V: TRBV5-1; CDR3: CASSLGLAALLTDTQYF; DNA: TGCGCCAGCAGCTTAGGACTAGCGGCTCTTCTCACAGATACGCAGTATTTT
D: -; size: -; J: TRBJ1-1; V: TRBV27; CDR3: CASSPPGGTEAFF; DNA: TGTGCCAGCAGTCCCCCGGGCGGGACTGAAGCTTTCTTT
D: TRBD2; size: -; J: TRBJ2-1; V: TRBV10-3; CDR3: CAIMSIAGRNNEQFF; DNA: TGTGCCATAATGTCTATAGCGGGTAGAAACAATGAGCAGTTCTTC
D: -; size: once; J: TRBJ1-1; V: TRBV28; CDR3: CASSSPDRKNTEAFF; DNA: TGTGCCAGCAGTTCCCCGGACAGAAAGAACACTGAAGCTTTCTTT
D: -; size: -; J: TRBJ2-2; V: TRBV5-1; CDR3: CASSLAPTENTGELFF; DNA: TGCGCCAGCAGCTTGGCCCCGACAGAGAACACCGGGGAGCTGTTTTTT
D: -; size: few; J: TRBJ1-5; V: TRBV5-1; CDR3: CASSLDINQPQHF; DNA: TGCGCCAGCAGCCTGGACATAAATCAGCCCCAGCATTTT
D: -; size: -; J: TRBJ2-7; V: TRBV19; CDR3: CASSIDGVQGREYF; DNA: TGTGCCAGTAGTATAGATGGAGTTCAGGGCAGGGAGTACTTC
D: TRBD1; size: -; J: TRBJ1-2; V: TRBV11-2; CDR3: CASSHLGQGDYGYTF; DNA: TGTGCCAGCAGCCACTTGGGACAGGGAGACTATGGCTACACCTTC
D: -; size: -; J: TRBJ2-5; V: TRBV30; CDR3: CACGTLPGGETQYF; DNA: TGTGCCTGTGGGACACTCCCAGGAGGGGAGACCCAGTACTTC
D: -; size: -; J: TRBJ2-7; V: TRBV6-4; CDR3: CASSDGGGEQYF; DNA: TGTGCCAGCAGTGACGGAGGAGGGGAGCAGTACTTC
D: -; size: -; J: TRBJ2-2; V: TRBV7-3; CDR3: CASSPNKGRINTGELFF; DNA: TGTGCCAGCAGCCCCAACAAGGGCCGGATCAACACCGGGGAGCTGTTTTTT
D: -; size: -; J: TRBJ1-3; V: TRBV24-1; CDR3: CATSDTSSGNTIYF; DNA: TGTGCCACCAGTGATACCTCATCTGGAAACACCATATATTTT
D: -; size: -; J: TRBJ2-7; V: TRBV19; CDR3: CASRGGVGAYEQYF; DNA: TGTGCCAGTAGAGGGGGAGTCGGGGCCTACGAGCAGTACTTC
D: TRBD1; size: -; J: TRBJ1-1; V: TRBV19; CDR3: CASIRTGMNTEAFF; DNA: TGTGCCAGTATTAGGACAGGAATGAACACTGAAGCTTTCTTT
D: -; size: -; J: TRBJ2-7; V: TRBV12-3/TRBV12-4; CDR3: CASGPSVTYEQYF; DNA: TGTGCCAGCGGACCTAGCGTCACCTACGAGCAGTACTTC
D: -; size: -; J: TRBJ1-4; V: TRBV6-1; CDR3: CASSEGSTGGGEKLFF; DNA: TGTGCCAGCAGTGAAGGGTCAACCGGGGGCGGTGAAAAACTGTTTTTT
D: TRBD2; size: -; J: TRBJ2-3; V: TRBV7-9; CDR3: CASSLETSGDWDTQYF; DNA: TGTGCCAGCAGCTTAGAGACTAGCGGGGATTGGGATACGCAGTATTTT
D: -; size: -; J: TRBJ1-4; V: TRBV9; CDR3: CASSGGQIATNEKLFF; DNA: TGTGCCAGCAGCGGTGGACAGATAGCAACTAATGAAAAACTGTTTTTT
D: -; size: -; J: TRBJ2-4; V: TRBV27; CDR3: CASSLSGTEGIQYF; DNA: TGTGCCAGCAGTTTATCGGGTACAGAGGGCATTCAGTACTTC
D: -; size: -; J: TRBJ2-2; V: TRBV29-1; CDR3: CSVERSPGELFF; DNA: TGCAGCGTTGAAAGGAGCCCCGGGGAGCTGTTTTTT
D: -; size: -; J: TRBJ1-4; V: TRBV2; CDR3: CASTSGLSEKLFF; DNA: TGTGCCAGCACTTCGGGTCTTTCTGAAAAACTGTTTTTT
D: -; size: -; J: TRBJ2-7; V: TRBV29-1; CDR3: CSVESDRTYEQYF; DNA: TGCAGCGTTGAAAGTGACCGAACCTACGAGCAGTACTTC
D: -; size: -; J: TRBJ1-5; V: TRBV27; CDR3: CASSSYRDSNQPQHF; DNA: TGTGCCAGCAGCTCCTACAGGGATAGCAATCAGCCCCAGCATTTT
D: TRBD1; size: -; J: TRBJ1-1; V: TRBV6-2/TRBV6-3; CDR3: CASSPYVAGGSEAFF; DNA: TGTGCCAGCAGCCCCTATGTGGCAGGGGGCTCTGAAGCTTTCTTT
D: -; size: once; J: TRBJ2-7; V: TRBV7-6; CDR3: CASSSGGSLYEQYF; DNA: TGTGCCAGCAGCTCCGGCGGTAGCCTCTACGAGCAGTACTTC
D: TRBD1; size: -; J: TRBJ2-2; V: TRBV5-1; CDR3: CASSPLRQGTGELFF; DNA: TGCGCCAGCAGCCCACTAAGACAGGGCACCGGGGAGCTGTTTTTT